This T cell receptor (beta chain) was documented in a study of cytomegalovirus exposure and HLA in healthy donors. Overall study findings and caveats: A later analysis linked a missense variant in DCLRE1C to the trimming of TCR beta V and J genes. What a later analysis showed was that several of the most significant clusters appeared linked to common viral pathogens. The records held CMV serostatus as the only immune exposure information.

Primers for the PCR totalled 60 Vbeta and 13 Jbeta. Profiled with immunoSEQ multiplex PCR; TCRdb holds only in-frame clones, not every one. The table records about 160,000 clones, roughly 82% of them present only once. CDR1 and CDR2 from the germline V gene are MNHEY and SMNVEV (reference sequence). The CDR3 is 15 amino acids. Germline trimming cut 3 bases from V and 2 bases from J; bases unmatched to any gene: 5. Remarks on this clone: As yet, its antigen is unknown.

The V call is TRBV27, the J call TRBJ2-7, with 9 bases aligning to TRBD1. Sequencing input: PBMCs. The origin of this receptor is a woman aged 45-59 years in good health and CMV-seropositive. The CDR3 protein is CASSLGQGYAYEQYF. Written as DNA, the CDR3 is TGTGCCAGCAGTTTGGGACAGGGCTATGCCTACGAGCAGTACTTC.